This is a list of T cell receptor beta chains from one sample in a study of blood T cells in healthy people across ages. TCRdb passed the 5' RACE reads through MiXCR, listing each CDR3 protein once. This table has approximately 780,000 distinct CDR3 sequences, around a quarter appearing once. In addition, the sample was reused for a study of T cells of mothers and their children.

The specimen was blood. The receptors were gathered from a boy aged 5-17 years in good health. The CDR3 runs from the conserved cysteine through the conserved F or W. D genes are given only for firm matches. Rows give clone size only sometimes, using once, few, many, or a class for an expanded clone.

d_gene	abundance	j_gene	v_gene	CDR3nt	CDR3aa
-	-	TRBJ2-4	TRBV6-1	TGTGCCAGCATCGAAGAAATACCAGAAAACATTCAGTACTTC	CASIEEIPENIQYF
-	few	TRBJ2-1	TRBV6-4	TGTGCCAGCAGTGACTCGAACAGCGCCAATGAGCAGTTCTTC	CASSDSNSANEQFF
-	few	TRBJ1-1	TRBV6-6	TGTGCCAGCAGTGGCCGACATAGCACTGAAGCTTTCTTT	CASSGRHSTEAFF
TRBD1	-	TRBJ2-7	TRBV10-3	TGTGCCATCAGTGAGTCGGGACAGGGAGGACGATCCTACGAGCAGTACTTC	CAISESGQGGRSYEQYF
TRBD1	-	TRBJ2-1	TRBV5-5	TGTGCCAGCAGCTTGAGGGGACAGGTCTCCTACAATGAGCAGTTCTTC	CASSLRGQVSYNEQFF
-	few	TRBJ2-6	TRBV10-3	TGTGCCATCAGTGAGTCTGGGCGGGGCCCCTCTGGGGCCAACGTCCTGACTTTC	CAISESGRGPSGANVLTF
TRBD1	few	TRBJ1-4	TRBV2	TGTGCCAGCAGTCTACAGGGGGTTAATGAAAAACTGTTTTTT	CASSLQGVNEKLFF
-	-	TRBJ1-1	TRBV10-3	TGTGCCATCAGCACGGGTGGAGACACCGAAGCTTTCTTT	CAISTGGDTEAFF
TRBD1	-	TRBJ2-5	TRBV30	TGTGCCTGGAGTCCACAGGGGGCTTCTGGGACCCAGTACTTC	CAWSPQGASGTQYF
-	few	TRBJ1-2	TRBV14	TGTGCCAGCAGCCAAGATTTCGGCCATAACTATGGCTACACCTTC	CASSQDFGHNYGYTF
TRBD2	-	TRBJ2-5	TRBV20-1	TGCAGTCCCCTGGCAGCGGGGGGGCGCGAGACCCAGTACTTC	CSPLAAGGRETQYF
-	few	TRBJ1-2	TRBV5-1	TGCGCCAGCAGCCTGGAGATACCTATCCTGTATGGCTACACCTTC	CASSLEIPILYGYTF
-	few	TRBJ1-2	TRBV9	TGTGCCAGCAGCGTAGAAGGGTCAGCTAACTATGGCTACACCTTC	CASSVEGSANYGYTF
TRBD2	few	TRBJ2-3	TRBV5-5	TGTGCCAGCAGCACACCGGGACTAGCGGGGGGAGATACGCAGTATTTT	CASSTPGLAGGDTQYF
-	-	TRBJ2-5	TRBV25-1	TGTGCCAGCAGTGAACCCACCCTTGACAGGAAAGGGATCCAGTACTTC	CASSEPTLDRKGIQYF
TRBD1	-	TRBJ2-7	TRBV29-1	TGCAGCGTTGACTTCCCACGACAGGGAAAGTACGAGCAGTACTTC	CSVDFPRQGKYEQYF
TRBD1	-	TRBJ2-1	TRBV27	TGTGCCAGCAGTTTAAGCAGGGGGTTCGGCAATGAGCAGTTCTTC	CASSLSRGFGNEQFF
-	few	TRBJ1-5	TRBV11-2	TGTGCCAGCAGCTTAGGGTTGGAGGGACAGCCCCAGCATTTT	CASSLGLEGQPQHF
TRBD1	-	TRBJ1-6	TRBV3-1	TGTGCCAGCAGCCAGGGACAGTCTTCTCCCCTCCACTTT	CASSQGQSSPLHF
-	-	TRBJ2-2	TRBV5-1	TGCGCCAGCAGCATCGGACCGTCGAACACCGGGGAGCTGTTTTTT	CASSIGPSNTGELFF
TRBD2	-	TRBJ2-7	TRBV6-4	TGTGCCAGCAGTGACTCGCAGCGGGGCGAGCAGTACTTC	CASSDSQRGEQYF
-	once	TRBJ2-7	TRBV18	TGTGCCAGCTCGCTCATGGGGGGAGCGGACGAGCAGTACTTC	CASSLMGGADEQYF
-	-	TRBJ2-3	TRBV5-6	TGTGCCAGCAGCTCCCAGCGGGACAACACAGATACGCAGTATTTT	CASSSQRDNTDTQYF
-	-	TRBJ1-5	TRBV4-2	TGTGCCAGCAGCCAAGAGGCAGCCAGCAATCAGCCCCAGCATTTT	CASSQEAASNQPQHF
-	few	TRBJ2-1	TRBV7-2	TGTGCCAGCAGCCGTTCACTCCCTTCCCTTGAGCAGTTCTTC	CASSRSLPSLEQFF
TRBD1	-	TRBJ1-5	TRBV4-1	TGCGCCAGCAGCCAAACCGGGACAGGCTATAGCAATCAGCCCCAGCATTTT	CASSQTGTGYSNQPQHF
TRBD2	few	TRBJ2-1	TRBV9	TGTACCAGCAGCTCGGCTAGCGGGGTTTACAATGAGCAGTTCTTC	CTSSSASGVYNEQFF
-	once	TRBJ2-5	TRBV20-1	TGCAGTGCTCGCACGGGGGTTGGAGAGACCCAGTACTTC	CSARTGVGETQYF
-	few	TRBJ2-5	TRBV9	TGTGCCAGCAGCGTGTCCGAGTACAATGAGCAGTACTTC	CASSVSEYNEQYF
-	-	TRBJ1-4	TRBV21-1	TGTGCCAGCAGCAAAGTGCGATTAGGGACGAGGGCTAATGAAAAACTGTTTTTT	CASSKVRLGTRANEKLFF
TRBD2	-	TRBJ2-7	TRBV12-3/TRBV12-4	TGTGCCAGCAGCGTAGCGGGGGGCGCCTACGAGCAGTACTTC	CASSVAGGAYEQYF
TRBD1	-	TRBJ1-2	TRBV4-1	TGCGCCAGCAGCCACACCGGGACAGCTTCTTGTGGCTACACCTTC	CASSHTGTASCGYTF
-	-	TRBJ2-1	TRBV20-1	TGCAGTGCTAGAGGTGACCCAGCCTCCTACAATGAGCAGTTCTTC	CSARGDPASYNEQFF
TRBD1	few	TRBJ2-5	TRBV20-1	TGCAGTGCTAGACCGGGACAGGGGTTTGGAGAGACCCAGTACTTC	CSARPGQGFGETQYF
-	few	TRBJ2-1	TRBV18	TGTGCCAGCTCATTAACGGAGAGTAATGAGCAGTTCTTC	CASSLTESNEQFF
-	few	TRBJ1-4	TRBV7-2	TGTGCCAGCAGCTTTCAGGGAGGGATCCTGAGGGAAAAACTGTTTTTT	CASSFQGGILREKLFF
-	few	TRBJ2-6	TRBV29-1	TGCAGCGTACACGGGTCGGCTGGGGCCAACGTCCTGACTTTC	CSVHGSAGANVLTF
-	-	TRBJ2-7	TRBV15	TGTGCCACCAGCAGAGATCGCCCTATATACGAGCAGTACTTC	CATSRDRPIYEQYF
-	-	TRBJ1-5	TRBV6-6	TGTGCCAGCAGTTACCCAGTAGGGTCAGATCAGCCCCAGCATTTT	CASSYPVGSDQPQHF
-	few	TRBJ2-5	TRBV10-3	TGTGCCATCAGTGAGAAGGGGGCAGCGGGAGAGACCCAGTACTTC	CAISEKGAAGETQYF